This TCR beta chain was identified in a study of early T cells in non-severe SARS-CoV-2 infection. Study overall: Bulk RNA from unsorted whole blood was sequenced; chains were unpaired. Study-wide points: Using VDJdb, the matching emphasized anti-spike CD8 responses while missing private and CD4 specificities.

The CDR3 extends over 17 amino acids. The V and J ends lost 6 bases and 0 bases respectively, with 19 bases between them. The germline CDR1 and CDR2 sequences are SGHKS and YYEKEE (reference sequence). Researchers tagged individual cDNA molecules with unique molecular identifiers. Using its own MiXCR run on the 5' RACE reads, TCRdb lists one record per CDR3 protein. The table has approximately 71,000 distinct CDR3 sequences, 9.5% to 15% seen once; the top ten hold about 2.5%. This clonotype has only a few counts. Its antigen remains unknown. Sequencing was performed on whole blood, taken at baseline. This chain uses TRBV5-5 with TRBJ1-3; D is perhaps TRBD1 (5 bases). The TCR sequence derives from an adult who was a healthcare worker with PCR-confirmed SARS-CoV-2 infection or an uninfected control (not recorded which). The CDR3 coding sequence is TGTGCCAGCACCCCGGGCCGGTGGGGCGCCTCTGGAAACACCATATATTTT. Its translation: CASTPGRWGASGNTIYF.